The 32 T cell receptor beta chains below come from one sample, sequenced in a study of cytomegalovirus exposure and HLA in healthy donors. Researchers ran the PCR with 60 Vbeta and 13 Jbeta primers. Some clones are missing from TCRdb's copy, which holds only in-frame ones; the method was immunoSEQ multiplex PCR. This sample's table has about 170,000 clones. Sequencing used PBMCs. These receptors were taken from a woman aged 18 to 35 in good health and CMV-seropositive.

This chain joins TRBV11-2 and TRBJ1-6; D might be TRBD1 (5 bases). Deletions cut 5 bases from V and 1 base from J, with 9 bases between. The CDR3 has 15 residues. From germline, CDR1 is SGHAT and CDR2 FQNNGV. The CDR3: CASSLPGSYNSPLHF. The CDR3 DNA sequence: TGTGCCAGCAGCCTCCCAGGGTCCTATAATTCACCCCTCCACTTT.

The chain has TRBV18 and TRBJ2-7; no clear D gene. Trimming removed 0 bases from V and 2 bases from J, with 8 bases in between. Germline V gives CDR1 KGHSH, CDR2 LQKENI. The CDR3 sequence is 14 residues long. In nucleotides, the CDR3 is TGTGCCAGCTCACCACCGGTAACACCCTACGAGCAGTACTTC. Encoded protein: CASSPPVTPYEQYF.

The chain couples TRBV5-1 to TRBJ1-5, with TRBD1 matching 10 bases. Trimming cost V 3 bases and J 6 bases; bases outside gene matches: 3. Germline V lookup: CDR1 SGHRS, CDR2 YFSETQ. The length of the CDR3 is 14 residues. CDR3 sequence (DNA): TGCGCCAGCAGCTCCGGGACAGGGGCTCAGCCCCAGCATTTT. Residues: CASSSGTGAQPQHF.

The chain couples TRBV11-3 to TRBJ2-1; TRBD1 aligns across 10 bases. The CDR3 has 16 amino acids. Trimming took 6 bases from V and 7 from J; bases not matched to a gene: 12. CDR1 is SGHNT, CDR2 YENEEA, per germline. The CDR3 reads CASRRGTGVLLNEQFF. For the CDR3, the DNA is TGTGCCAGCAGGAGGGGGACAGGGGTTCTTTTAAATGAGCAGTTCTTC.

J is TRBJ2-7 and V is TRBV29-1; 7 bases map to TRBD2. This CDR3 has 16 amino acids. Germline CDR1 SQVTM, CDR2 ANQGSEA. V lost 4 bases, J lost 0 bases, and 12 bases stayed unmatched. The CDR3 DNA reads TGCAGCGTTGTGGGCGCGGGGGTTCGGAGCTCCTACGAGCAGTACTTC. Translated, it gives CSVVGAGVRSSYEQYF.

The chain uses TRBV5-5 and TRBJ1-2, with D possibly TRBD1 on 5 matching bases. CDR3 length equals 13 residues. Germline V gene data show CDR1 as SGHKS and CDR2 as YYEKEE (reference sequence). With 1 base removed from V and 8 bases from J, the gap between germline ends came to 12 bases. CDR3 nucleotides: TGTGCCAGCAGCTTGCGGGGGGAACGGGGCTACACCTTC. Protein: CASSLRGERGYTF.

The chain employs TRBV6-1 and TRBJ2-7, with TRBD2 matching 7 bases. The CDR3 contains 15 residues. J was trimmed by 7 bases and V by 6 bases; bases with no gene match: 15. Per the germline V gene, CDR1 is MNHNS and CDR2 is SASEGT. CDR3 coding DNA: TGTGCCAGCAGGGGAATTCGCGGGAGAACTTATGAGCAGTACTTC. Protein sequence: CASRGIRGRTYEQYF.

The chain has TRBV13 and TRBJ1-1; a weak D match, TRBD1 (6 bases). V lost 5 bases to trimming and J lost 0 bases, with 16 bases between them. The germline CDR1 and CDR2 sequences are PRHDT and FYEKMQ (reference sequence). The CDR3 totals 16 residues. The CDR3 reads CASSRETGTMNTEAFF. DNA of the CDR3: TGTGCCAGCAGCCGCGAGACAGGAACCATGAACACTGAAGCTTTCTTT.

The rearrangement joins TRBV27 to TRBJ1-2; 11 bases agree with TRBD1. The CDR3 is 14 residues long. V shed 5 bases, J shed 6 bases, and the junction held 5 bases outside the gene matches. The germline gives CDR1 MNHEY, CDR2 SMNVEV (reference sequence). CDR3 DNA sequence: TGTGCCAGCAGTCGAGCGGGACAGGGGGATGGCTACACCTTC. It encodes CASSRAGQGDGYTF.

The chain combines TRBV10-3 with TRBJ1-1; 7 bases line up with TRBD1. Germline V CDR1 and CDR2: ENHRY, SYGVKD. This CDR3 is built from 15 residues. J lost 2 bases, V lost 0 bases, and 3 bases had no gene match. The DNA for the CDR3 is TGTGCCATCAGTGAGTCAGAAGGGGGCAACACTGAAGCTTTCTTT. Protein product: CAISESEGGNTEAFF.

This chain joins TRBV30 and TRBJ2-1; a weak D match, TRBD2 (5 bases). Trimming took off 0 bases at V and 10 bases at J, with 7 bases between the two ends. The germline V gene has CDR1 GTSNPN and CDR2 SVGIG (reference sequence). CDR3 length: 11 residues. CDR3 bases: TGTGCCTGGAGTGTACGGAGGGAGCAGTTCTTC. It is translated as CAWSVRREQFF.

The chain recombines TRBV11-2 with TRBJ1-2; no firm D call. Germline loops: CDR1 SGHAT, CDR2 FQNNGV. This CDR3 has 15 residues. The V end lost 0 bases, the J end lost 4 bases, and 12 bases lay between the germline ends. The CDR3 DNA sequence: TGTGCCAGCAGCTTAGATTACGGAGCCTCCTATGGCTACACCTTC. This encodes CASSLDYGASYGYTF.

The chain couples TRBV7-9 to TRBJ2-3; 9 nucleotides line up with TRBD2. V lost 4 bases and J lost 8; bases outside the gene matches: 16. The length of the CDR3 is 17 residues. Per the germline V gene, CDR1 is SEHNR and CDR2 is FQNEAQ (reference sequence). The CDR3 region has the DNA TGTGCCAGCAGCTCCCCTCGAGTAGCGGGGGCCCCTCGTACGCAGTATTTT. Translation gives CASSSPRVAGAPRTQYF.

This chain uses TRBV5-1 with TRBJ2-1; tentatively, D is TRBD1 (5 bases). Germline-derived CDR1 and CDR2 are SGHRS and YFSETQ. V was cut by 2 bases and J by 9 bases, with 12 bases left in between. This CDR3 region has 13 residues. CDR3: CASSFQGRVEQFF. For the CDR3, the DNA is TGCGCCAGCAGCTTCCAGGGAAGGGTTGAGCAGTTCTTC. The variable domain in full, completed from reference TRBV5-1 and TRBJ2-1, reads KAGVTQTPRYLIKTRGQQVTLSCSPISGHRSVSWYQQTPGQGLQFLFEYFSETQRNKGNFPGRFSGRQFSNSRSEMNVSTLELGDSALYLCASSFQGRVEQFFGPGTRLTVL.

CDR3 in DNA: TGCGCCAGCAGCGGGGAGCCGGGAGAGACCCAGTACTTC. This sequence encodes CASSGEPGETQYF. V gene TRBV10-1 combines with J gene TRBJ2-5; the D gene is possibly TRBD2 (5 bases). The CDR3 spans 13 residues. Germline CDR1 reads WNHNN; CDR2 reads SYGVQD (reference sequence). V was clipped by 6 bases and J by 4 bases, with 12 bases between them.

The V and J genes are TRBV10-3 and TRBJ1-1, with 7 bases lining up with TRBD1. Per the germline V gene, CDR1 is ENHRY and CDR2 is SYGVKD. CDR3 length: 15 amino acids. Germline trimming cut 6 bases from V and 1 base from J; bases unmatched to any gene: 8. CDR3 residues: CAIRGDSRTNTEAFF. The CDR3 DNA reads as TGTGCCATCAGGGGGGACAGCCGAACGAACACTGAAGCTTTCTTT.

The V call is TRBV4-1, the J call TRBJ2-1; 11 bases are a match to TRBD1. The length of the CDR3 is 17 residues. V shed 4 bases, J shed 2 bases, and the junction held 7 bases outside the gene matches. CDR1 MGHRA and CDR2 YSYEKL come from the germline V gene. For the CDR3, the DNA is TGCGCCAGCAGCCGGGGGACAGGGGGTGTCCCCTACAATGAGCAGTTCTTC. Translation gives CASSRGTGGVPYNEQFF.

V is TRBV10-3 and J is TRBJ2-5; 7 nucleotides line up with TRBD1. CDR1 is ENHRY, CDR2 SYGVKD, per germline. The CDR3 consists of 17 residues. Trimming removed 7 bases from V and 1 base from J; junction bases left unmatched: 15. CDR3 DNA sequence: TGTGCCATCACGGCCTCCTTTATCCGGGACAGCCAAGAGACCCAGTACTTC. It specifies CAITASFIRDSQETQYF.

The chain couples TRBV5-1 to TRBJ2-7, with a possible D match to TRBD2 (6 bases). This CDR3 spans 15 amino acids. Germline V CDR1 and CDR2: SGHRS, YFSETQ. V lost 3 bases and J lost 3, with 16 bases in between. In DNA form, the CDR3 reads TGCGCCAGCAGCTGGGGGGTTTCTTACGACTACGAGCAGTACTTC. Residues: CASSWGVSYDYEQYF.

The chain has TRBV19 and TRBJ1-5; D perhaps matches TRBD1 (6 bases). Trimming removed 3 bases at V and 2 bases at J, with 8 bases between. The CDR3 covers 14 residues. Germline V gene sequence: CDR1 LNHDA, CDR2 SQIVND (reference sequence). In nucleotides, the CDR3 is TGTGCCAGTAGTATTCCAGGGGGCAATCAGCCCCAGCATTTT. This gives the protein CASSIPGGNQPQHF.

J is TRBJ1-2 and V is TRBV7-2; D is uncertain. Germline values: CDR1 SGHTA, CDR2 FQGNSA. CDR3 length: 15 amino acids. V was cut by 1 base and J by 4 bases, with 13 bases left in between. The CDR3 is CASSLGLERVYGYTF. Here the CDR3 DNA reads TGTGCCAGCAGCTTAGGCCTTGAGCGCGTCTATGGCTACACCTTC.

In nucleotides, the CDR3 is TGTGCCAGCAGCACACAGGAGCAAGAGACCCAGTACTTC. This sequence encodes CASSTQEQETQYF. The chain couples TRBV11-3 to TRBJ2-5, with D perhaps TRBD1 (5 bases). CDR3 length equals 13 residues. Germline V gene sequence: CDR1 SGHNT, CDR2 YENEEA. V gave up 5 bases and J gave up 2 bases, with 9 bases separating them.

The V gene is TRBV5-4, the J gene TRBJ1-6; D is uncertain. V shed 4 bases and J shed 0 bases, with 11 bases lying between them. Germline CDR1 SGHNT, CDR2 YYREEE (reference sequence). CDR3 length equals 16 residues. The CDR3 nucleotides are TGTGCCAGCAGCCTAATTCCGAGCTCCTATAATTCACCCCTCCACTTT. This codes for CASSLIPSSYNSPLHF.

The chain joins TRBV6-1 to TRBJ2-7; perhaps TRBD1 as D (5 bases). Per germline, CDR1 MNHNS and CDR2 SASEGT. The ends were cut back, 5 bases at V and 0 bases at J, with 8 bases in the middle. The CDR3 extends over 13 amino acids. The chain's CDR3 is CASSTGNSYEQYF. Written as DNA, the CDR3 is TGTGCCAGCAGTACAGGTAACTCCTACGAGCAGTACTTC.

J is TRBJ2-7 and V is TRBV5-4; TRBD1 matches 11 bases. Looked up from germline, CDR1 is SGHNT and CDR2 is YYREEE (reference sequence). Trimming cost V 0 bases and J 6 bases; bases outside gene matches: 5. The CDR3 consists of 15 residues. CDR3 in DNA: TGTGCCAGCAGCTTGGGAGGGACAGGGGGGCTCGAGCAGTACTTC. It codes for CASSLGGTGGLEQYF.

This rearrangement joins TRBV5-1 to TRBJ2-3; 7 bases agree with TRBD1. CDR3 length: 15 amino acids. Looked up from germline, CDR1 is SGHRS and CDR2 is YFSETQ. The J segment lost 2 bases and the V segment lost 1 base, leaving 4 bases of the junction unmatched. This chain's CDR3 is CASSLQGVNTDTQYF. CDR3 coding DNA: TGCGCCAGCAGCTTGCAGGGGGTGAACACAGATACGCAGTATTTT.

The rearrangement links TRBV7-9 to TRBJ2-5; TRBD1 matches 10 bases. TRBJ2-7 matches the DNA end more closely, so the J call is doubtful. Germline assignment: CDR1 SEHNR and CDR2 FQNEAQ (reference sequence). The CDR3 has 15 amino acids. Here the CDR3 DNA reads TGTGCCAGCAGCACCTGGACAGGGGGGGCCTACGAGCAGTACTTC. Translating it yields CASSTWTGGAYEQYF.

The V gene is TRBV4-1, the J gene TRBJ2-7, with a tentative D call TRBD1 (6 bases). The germline V gene has CDR1 MGHRA and CDR2 YSYEKL. The CDR3 loop spans 13 amino acids. V lost 4 bases to trimming and J lost 6 bases, with 13 bases between them. The CDR3 sequence is CASSPLQGSEQYF. The DNA for the CDR3 is TGCGCCAGCAGCCCCCTTCAGGGGAGCGAGCAGTACTTC.

The rearrangement links TRBV6-5 to TRBJ1-6; no clear D gene. Germline CDR1 MNHEY, CDR2 SVGAGI. The CDR3 is 15 residues long. The ends were cut back, 4 bases at V and 5 bases at J, with 12 bases in the middle. The DNA for the CDR3 is TGTGCCAGCAGTTGGCGGGCCGATAATAATTCACCCCTCCACTTT. Protein sequence: CASSWRADNNSPLHF.

The chain has TRBV30 and TRBJ2-7; 14 nucleotides agree with TRBD2. CDR1 GTSNPN and CDR2 SVGIG come from the germline V gene (reference sequence). The CDR3 length is 17 residues. Trimming took 8 bases from V and 4 from J; bases not matched to a gene: 16. Here the CDR3 reads CAGRVTSGRALEYEQYF. CDR3 nucleotides: TGTGCCGGAAGGGTGACTAGCGGGAGGGCCCTCGAATACGAGCAGTACTTC.

The CDR3 region is CASSSEGTGANTEAFF. The CDR3 nucleotides read TGTGCCAGCAGCTCAGAGGGGACAGGCGCGAACACTGAAGCTTTCTTT. The chain is built from TRBV7-6 and TRBJ1-1; the match to TRBD1 covers 8 bases. The germline CDR1 and CDR2 sequences are SGHVS and FNYEAQ. With 4 bases clipped from V and 1 base from J, the junction kept 8 bases outside the gene matches. The CDR3 loop spans 16 amino acids.

The rearrangement links TRBV14 to TRBJ2-1; 10 bases are a match to TRBD2. There are 19 residues in the CDR3. V lost 1 base and J lost 9; bases outside the gene matches: 18. Germline CDR1 and CDR2: SGHDN and FVKESK. CDR3 sequence reads: CASSQAASGSIGLEGEQFF. The CDR3 DNA is TGTGCCAGCAGCCAAGCGGCTAGCGGGAGTATAGGACTAGAGGGTGAGCAGTTCTTC. The full variable domain, rest sourced from reference TRBV14 and TRBJ2-1, is EAGVTQFPSHSVIEKGQTVTLRCDPISGHDNLYWYRRVMGKEIKFLLHFVKESKQDESGMPNNRFLAERTGGTYSTLKVQPAELEDSGVYFCASSQAASGSIGLEGEQFFGPGTRLTVL.